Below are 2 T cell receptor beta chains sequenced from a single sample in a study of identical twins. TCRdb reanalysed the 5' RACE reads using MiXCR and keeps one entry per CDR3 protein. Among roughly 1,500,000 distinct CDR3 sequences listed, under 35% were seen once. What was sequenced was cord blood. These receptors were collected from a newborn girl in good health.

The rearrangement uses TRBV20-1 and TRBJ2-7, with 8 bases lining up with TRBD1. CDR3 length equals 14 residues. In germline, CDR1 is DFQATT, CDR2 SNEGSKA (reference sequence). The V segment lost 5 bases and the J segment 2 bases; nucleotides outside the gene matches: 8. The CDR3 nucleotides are TGCAGTGCTGACGACAGGGGCGATACCTACGAGCAGTACTTC. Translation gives CSADDRGDTYEQYF.

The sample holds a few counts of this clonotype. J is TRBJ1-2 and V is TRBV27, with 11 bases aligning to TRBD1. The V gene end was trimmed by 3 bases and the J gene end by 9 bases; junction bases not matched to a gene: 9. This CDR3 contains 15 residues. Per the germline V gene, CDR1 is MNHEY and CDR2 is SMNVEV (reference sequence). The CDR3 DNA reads TGTGCCAGCAGTTTCCTGGGGACAGGGGGTTATCGCTACACCTTC. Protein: CASSFLGTGGYRYTF.